The subject of this entry is one T cell receptor beta chain. Compared with germline, one end of the junction differs, possibly owing to a read error. This sample stems from a study of tumor-infiltrating lymphocytes in primary liver carcinoma. Study summary: Each sample had roughly 3.65 to 7.13 million productive TCRbeta reads regardless of tissue type.

This CDR3 has 15 residues. The V gene's germline CDR1 is SGHAT and CDR2 FQNNGV. Using a constant-region primer together with ProtoScript II reverse transcriptase, TCR beta cDNA was made from approximately 500 ng of total RNA. A slightly modified ARM-PCR protocol with three nested multiplex PCR rounds produced these TCR beta libraries. The first two PCR rounds, nine to ten cycles each, used TRBV1-TRBV30 forward primers and a C-beta reverse primer. TCRdb processed the multiplex PCR reads anew with MiXCR; each CDR3 protein has one entry. The sample holds roughly 120,000 distinct CDR3 sequences, approximately 70% seen once. Both RNA and DNA were isolated together from about 21-30 mg of bulk tissue that had not been sorted. Over 80% of the cells were viable tumor cells in every tumor sample.

The sequence was obtained from a woman aged 55-75 years with primary liver carcinoma and hepatitis B virus infection. This chain uses TRBV11-2 with TRBJ2-5, with D possibly matching TRBD1 (6 bases). Sequenced material: liver tumor tissue from sampling region 1. Subset denoted: tumor region T1, superior pole. The CDR3 nucleotides read TGTGCCAGTAGCTTAGAGTCCGGGACAAGGTCGGCCCACTACTTC. Its translation is CASSLESGTRSAHYF.